This T cell receptor beta chain originates from a study of CD8 T cells in ankylosing spondylitis. Using its own MiXCR run on the 5' RACE reads, TCRdb lists one record per CDR3 protein. The sample holds just under 550,000 distinct CDR3 sequences, about 13% seen once. The ends were cut back, 0 bases at V and 4 bases at J, with 6 bases in the middle. This CDR3 spans 14 amino acids. The germline gives CDR1 SGHVS, CDR2 FNYEAQ. This clonotype was picked up one time. As yet, its antigen is unknown. Study results and caveats: With a CD8+ phenotype, disease-linked clones were relatively rare in peripheral blood. There was a TCR beta motif, made of fewer than 10 highly homologous variants, that appeared characteristic of ankylosing spondylitis blood. Clones linked to disease were reported to show significant enrichment in matched ankylosing spondylitis synovial fluid.

The chain carries TRBV7-6 and TRBJ2-2; D gene unclear. Sequenced input: blood, either unsorted or a sorted T cell fraction (not recorded which). This receptor was taken from a male donor with ankylosing spondylitis. CDR3 DNA sequence: TGTGCCAGCAGCTTAGCACAGACCACCGGGGAGCTGTTTTTT. Its translation is CASSLAQTTGELFF.